These T cell receptor beta chains were read from a single sample in a study of T cell repertoires in cytomegalovirus infection. MiXCR, run by TCRdb on the reads, gives a single entry per CDR3 protein. The table records roughly 990,000 distinct CDR3 sequences, around 32% of them present only once. These TCRs are of unknown antigen specificity. The starting material was cultured CD8+ T cells from PBMCs, obtained from culture after CMV antigen stimulation. These receptors originate from a human donor in good health (CMV status not recorded). Some clones in this sample may be carry-over from other donors' samples. CDR3s include the opening cysteine and the closing phenylalanine or tryptophan. D genes are given only for firm matches. Size tells how often a clone was seen (once, few, many) or the class of an expanded clone, and some rows leave it out.

size | D | J | length | V | DNA | CDR3
once | - | TRBJ1-1 | 13 | TRBV2 | TGTGCCAGCTATAAGGGGCCGAACACTGAAGCTTTCTTT | CASYKGPNTEAFF
few | TRBD1 | TRBJ2-1 | 17 | TRBV6-1 | TGTGCCAGCAGGGTAGAACCGGGACAGGGGATGTACAATGAGCAGTTCTTC | CASRVEPGQGMYNEQFF
- | - | TRBJ1-5 | 19 | TRBV24-1 | TGTGCCACCAGTGATTTGCAAATCGAGGGGCGCGGGCTAATTCAGCCCCAGCATTTT | CATSDLQIEGRGLIQPQHF
few | TRBD1 | TRBJ2-1 | 11 | TRBV15 | TGTGCCACCAGGACAGGGAATGAGCAGTTCTTC | CATRTGNEQFF
- | - | TRBJ1-5 | 14 | TRBV4-3 | TGCGCCAGCAGCGACGGGACGGTCAATCGGCCCCAGCATTTT | CASSDGTVNRPQHF
- | TRBD2 | TRBJ2-7 | 15 | TRBV5-1 | TGCGCCAGCAGGGGAGGGGACGACGGAAACTACGAGCAGTACTTC | CASRGGDDGNYEQYF
many | - | TRBJ2-3 | 14 | TRBV7-2 | TGTGCCAGCAGCCCTCGGGGGACGTCAGATACGCAGTATTTT | CASSPRGTSDTQYF
- | TRBD2 | TRBJ2-3 | 17 | TRBV7-4 | TGTGCCAGCAGCTTAGGTCATAGCGGGGGGGCCGATACTACGCAGTATTTT | CASSLGHSGGADTTQYF
few | - | TRBJ2-1 | 15 | TRBV27 | TGTGCCAGCAGTCGCGGAGGGGGGGGGCACAATGAGCAGTTCTTC | CASSRGGGGHNEQFF
few | - | TRBJ2-7 | 14 | TRBV7-9 | TGTGCCAGCAGCTCCTACGGGGAGGACTACGAGCAGTACTTC | CASSSYGEDYEQYF
few | - | TRBJ1-1 | 14 | TRBV6-2/TRBV6-3 | TGTGCCAGCAGGAAGGGGGTCATGAACACTGAAGCTTTCTTT | CASRKGVMNTEAFF
once | - | TRBJ2-2 | 11 | TRBV29-1 | TGCAGCGAGATGGAGAACGGGGAGCTGTTTTTT | CSEMENGELFF
- | TRBD1 | TRBJ1-2 | 14 | TRBV25-1 | TGTGCCAGCAGTGAACAGGGGGCTGCCTATGGCTACACCTTC | CASSEQGAAYGYTF
- | - | TRBJ2-2 | 14 | TRBV24-1 | TGTGCCACCGTCGAGCGGGCGAACACCGGGGAGCTGTTTTTT | CATVERANTGELFF
many | - | TRBJ1-4 | 16 | TRBV7-8 | TGTGCCAGCAGCTTAGCCGACAGAGGAACTAATGAAAAACTGTTTTTT | CASSLADRGTNEKLFF
- | - | TRBJ2-1 | 12 | TRBV27 | TGTGCCAGCAGTTACGACGGAGATGAGCAGTTCTTC | CASSYDGDEQFF
- | - | TRBJ2-5 | 12 | TRBV29-1 | TGCAGCGTTGAAGGGAATGAAGAGACCCAGTACTTC | CSVEGNEETQYF
- | - | TRBJ2-1 | 15 | TRBV19 | TGTGCCAGTAGTATAGATGACAGCTCGGTCAATGAGCAGTTCTTC | CASSIDDSSVNEQFF
- | - | TRBJ2-7 | 14 | TRBV7-9 | TGTGCCAGCAGCGCGGGACAGACCTACTGGGAGCAGTACTTC | CASSAGQTYWEQYF
- | TRBD2 | TRBJ2-5 | 19 | TRBV27 | TGTGCCAGCGGACATGAAGGGCTAGCGGTCCTCTCCGGTCAAGAGACCCAGTACTTC | CASGHEGLAVLSGQETQYF
- | - | TRBJ1-5 | 18 | TRBV27 | TGTGCCAGCAGTTTGGCCTCGGGGGGTCCATATAGCAATCAGCCCCAGCATTTT | CASSLASGGPYSNQPQHF
- | - | TRBJ2-7 | 14 | TRBV5-6 | TGTGCCAGCAGCATCTCGACAGGAACCTACGAGCAGTACTTC | CASSISTGTYEQYF
few | - | TRBJ1-5 | 16 | TRBV4-1 | TGCGCCAGCAGCCAAGAAGGCGGTGGGATCAATCAGCCCCAGCATTTT | CASSQEGGGINQPQHF
many | TRBD1 | TRBJ1-5 | 15 | TRBV7-8 | TGTGCCAGCAGCCGCCTCGAACAGGGGAATCAGCCCCAGCATTTT | CASSRLEQGNQPQHF
- | - | TRBJ2-5 | 16 | TRBV19 | TGTGCCAGTAGTATTTTGTATTCGAGGACCTGGGAGACCCAGTACTTC | CASSILYSRTWETQYF
few | - | TRBJ2-7 | 12 | TRBV7-3 | TGTGCCAGCTTGGGAAGGGGACGGGAGCAGTACTTC | CASLGRGREQYF
- | TRBD1 | TRBJ1-2 | 14 | TRBV18 | TGTGCCAGCTCACCACCCGGGACAGGGCATGGCTACACCTTC | CASSPPGTGHGYTF
many | TRBD2 | TRBJ2-2 | 17 | TRBV7-2 | TGTGCCAGCAGCTTAGTTATAGCGGGGGTCCACACCGGGGAGCTGTTTTTT | CASSLVIAGVHTGELFF
few | - | TRBJ2-7 | 14 | TRBV2 | TGTGCCAGCAGTGATTGGGAGAGCTCCTACGAGCAGTACTTC | CASSDWESSYEQYF
- | - | TRBJ2-2 | 14 | TRBV6-2/TRBV6-3 | TGTGCCAGCACCCCCTCCCTCAATACCGGGGAGCTGTTTTTT | CASTPSLNTGELFF
- | - | TRBJ2-2 | 14 | TRBV19 | TGTGCCAGTATCCCGGACGGGAACACCGGGGAGCTGTTTTTT | CASIPDGNTGELFF
- | - | TRBJ2-3 | 15 | TRBV20-1 | TGCAGTGCTAGATACCGGGGGCGTGTCACAGATACGCAGTATTTT | CSARYRGRVTDTQYF
- | - | TRBJ1-5 | 15 | TRBV6-1 | TGTGCCAGCAGTGAACAAGGATCTAGCAATCAGCCCCAGCATTTT | CASSEQGSSNQPQHF
many | - | TRBJ1-1 | 13 | TRBV7-6 | TGTGCCAGCAGCTTAGCGCCAGGTACTGAAGCTTTCTTT | CASSLAPGTEAFF
- | TRBD2 | TRBJ2-1 | 15 | TRBV7-6 | TGTGCCAGCAGCTTCCTAGCGGGGGGGCAAAATGAGCAGTTCTTC | CASSFLAGGQNEQFF
- | - | TRBJ2-4 | 11 | TRBV20-1 | TGCAGTGCTAAGCCCAAAAACATTCAGTACTTC | CSAKPKNIQYF
- | - | TRBJ1-1 | 13 | TRBV27 | TGTGCCAGCAGTACAATCATGGGGTCTGAAGCTTTCTTT | CASSTIMGSEAFF